The 9 T cell receptor beta chains below come from one sample, sequenced in a study of regulatory T cells in long-lasting Graves disease. Time point in this sample: newly diagnosed GD, antithyroid drugs for less than 3 months. The TCR library was made from RNA extracted from PBMCs. Libraries of TCR beta came from iRepertoire HTBI primers plus Arm-PCR of CDR3 regions. Via MiXCR, TCRdb re-called the multiplex PCR reads, giving one row per CDR3 protein. Among around 330,000 distinct CDR3 sequences, 15% to 20% were seen once, and the ten largest hold 38%. The sample in question was peripheral blood mononuclear cells (PBMCs), obtained at new diagnosis, from a patient treated with antithyroid drugs. These receptors came from a female donor with Graves disease.

This chain's CDR3 is CASSPLRTGGKGQYF. CDR3 DNA: TGTGCCAGCTCACCCCTCCGGACAGGGGGGAAGGGGCAGTACTTC. The chain has TRBV18 and TRBJ2-5; 10 bases fit TRBD1. The V segment lost 3 bases and the J segment 11 bases; nucleotides outside the gene matches: 12. There are 15 residues in the CDR3. Germline loops: CDR1 KGHSH, CDR2 LQKENI.

CDR3 region: CASSGGYEQFF. The CDR3 DNA reads TGTGCCAGCAGTGGGGGTTACGAGCAGTTCTTC. V and J are TRBV2 and TRBJ2-1; D is ambiguous. Germline V gives CDR1 SNHLY, CDR2 FYNNEI. V lost 4 bases to trimming and J lost 10 bases, with 8 bases between them. The CDR3 covers 11 residues.

Note on this clonotype: Possible read error: a much larger clone is one base away. The V and J genes are TRBV20-1 and TRBJ2-3; 11 nucleotides agree with TRBD2. In germline, CDR1 is DFQATT, CDR2 SNEGSKA (reference sequence). The CDR3 contains 15 residues. The DNA of the CDR3 is TGCAGTGCTTGGACTAGCGGGCGTAGCACAGATATGCAGTATTTT. Its translation is CSAWTSGRSTDMQYF.

The chain couples TRBV7-2 to TRBJ2-5; 10 bases agree with TRBD2. The CDR3 totals 15 residues. V dropped 0 bases and J dropped 5; count of bases not matched to a gene: 3. Germline values: CDR1 SGHTA, CDR2 FQGNSA. CDR3 sequence: CASSLASGRQETQYF. The CDR3 DNA follows: TGTGCCAGCAGCTTAGCTAGCGGGAGGCAGGAGACCCAGTACTTC.

This clonotype was detected ten times or more. V gene TRBV6-1 combines with J gene TRBJ2-7; TRBD2 is a possible D gene (5 bases). Germline CDR1 and CDR2: MNHNS and SASEGT. CDR3 length: 13 residues. Trimming removed 6 bases from V and 1 base from J, with 10 bases in between. The DNA for the CDR3 is TGTGCCAGCAGGGACTCTATATCCTACGAGCAGTACTTC. It translates to CASRDSISYEQYF.

This clonotype has ten or more counts. This chain joins TRBV11-2 and TRBJ2-2, with 8 bases lining up with TRBD2. Germline lookup yields CDR1 SGHAT and CDR2 FQNNGV. V shed 4 bases, J shed 3 bases, and the junction held 4 bases outside the gene matches. The CDR3 covers 15 residues. The CDR3 is CASSWSGGYTGELFF. CDR3 in DNA: TGTGCCAGCAGCTGGAGCGGGGGCTACACCGGGGAGCTGTTTTTT.

This clonotype appeared many times. V gene TRBV19 combines with J gene TRBJ2-1; a possible D gene is TRBD2 (5 bases). Germline V gene data show CDR1 as LNHDA and CDR2 as SQIVND (reference sequence). The CDR3 totals 15 residues. The V and J ends lost 4 bases and 4 bases respectively, with 14 bases between them. CDR3 region: CASSKSGTLYNEQFF. The DNA of the CDR3 is TGTGCCAGTAGTAAAAGCGGTACGCTATACAATGAGCAGTTCTTC.

This clonotype has a count of ten or more. The chain carries TRBV6-1 and TRBJ2-7; TRBD2 is a possible D gene (6 bases). Looked up from germline, CDR1 is MNHNS and CDR2 is SASEGT. There are 15 residues in the CDR3. Trimming left V 1 base short and J 3 bases short, with 13 bases between. The CDR3 bases are TGTGCCAGCAGTGAAGACCGGGAGAACCACTACGAGCAGTACTTC. Translating gives CASSEDRENHYEQYF.

The chain couples TRBV28 to TRBJ1-5; D uncertain. The CDR3 covers 13 residues. Germline assignment: CDR1 MDHEN and CDR2 SYDVKM. V lost 7 bases and J 5 bases, leaving 12 bases between the germline ends. The CDR3: CASTRWGYQPQHF. In nucleotides, the CDR3 is TGTGCCAGCACCCGGTGGGGATATCAGCCCCAGCATTTT.